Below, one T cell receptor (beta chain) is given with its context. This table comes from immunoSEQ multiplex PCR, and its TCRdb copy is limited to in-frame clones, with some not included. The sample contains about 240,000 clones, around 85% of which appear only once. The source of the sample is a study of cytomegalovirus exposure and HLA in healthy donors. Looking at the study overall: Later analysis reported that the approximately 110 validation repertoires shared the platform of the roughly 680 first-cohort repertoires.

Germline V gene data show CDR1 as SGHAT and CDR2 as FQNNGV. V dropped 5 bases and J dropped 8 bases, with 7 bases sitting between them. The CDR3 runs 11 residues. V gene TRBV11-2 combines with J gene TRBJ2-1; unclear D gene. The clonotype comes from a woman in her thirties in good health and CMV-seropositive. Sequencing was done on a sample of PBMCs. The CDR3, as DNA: TGTGCCAGCAGCCGTTATGATGAGCAGTTCTTC. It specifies CASSRYDEQFF.